These 20 T cell receptor beta chains share one sample of origin, sequenced in a study of blood T cell repertoires in COVID-19. Only in-frame clones appear in the TCRdb table, and some are missing; sequencing was by immunoSEQ multiplex PCR. The table has roughly 180,000 clones, about 85% seen once. The sample was peripheral blood. These TCRs come from a man aged 65-85 years with active or convalescent COVID-19.

V and J are TRBV19 and TRBJ2-4; 7 bases line up with TRBD2. Germline CDR1 LNHDA, CDR2 SQIVND (reference sequence). V lost 5 bases to trimming and J lost 12 bases; unmatched junction nucleotides: 13. This CDR3 has 14 amino acids. The CDR3 region is CASSEQTSRAAQYF. DNA for the CDR3: TGTGCCAGTAGTGAACAGACTAGCCGGGCTGCTCAGTACTTC.

This clone was observed a handful of times. This chain connects TRBV28 to TRBJ2-7; the D is unclear. Germline CDR1 reads MDHEN; CDR2 reads SYDVKM. This CDR3 region has 11 residues. The ends were cut back, 6 bases at V and 7 bases at J, with 10 bases in the middle. In DNA form, the CDR3 reads TGTGCCAGCAGCACGGGTTGGGAGCAGTACTTC. This translates into CASSTGWEQYF.

The table lists this clone with a few counts. The rearrangement joins TRBV2 to TRBJ1-2; TRBD1 is a possible D gene (6 bases). The CDR3 has 15 amino acids. Per the germline V gene, CDR1 is SNHLY and CDR2 is FYNNEI. V was shortened by 4 bases and J by 5 bases, with 17 bases between the two germline ends. The DNA for the CDR3 is TGTGCCAGCAGTGGAAACAGGGTCTCCTATTATGGCTACACCTTC. Encoded protein: CASSGNRVSYYGYTF. Supplemented by reference TRBV2 and TRBJ1-2, the full variable domain reads EPEVTQTPSHQVTQMGQEVILRCVPISNHLYFYWYRQILGQKVEFLVSFYNNEISEKSEIFDDQFSVERPDGSNFTLKIRSTKLEDSAMYFCASSGNRVSYYGYTFGSGTRLTVV.

This clone was detected once. Other DNA sequences in this sample translate to the same CDR3. This chain joins TRBV30 and TRBJ1-5; D ambiguous. The CDR3 consists of 12 residues. Germline V gene sequence: CDR1 GTSNPN, CDR2 SVGIG (reference sequence). V lost 0 bases and J lost 6, with 6 bases in between. The CDR3, as DNA: TGTGCCTGGAGTGTACGCGGTCAGCCCCAGCATTTT. Translated, it gives CAWSVRGQPQHF.

This clone was found once. The chain is built from TRBV28 and TRBJ1-2; 9 nucleotides match TRBD1. The CDR3 has 15 amino acids. Germline V CDR1 and CDR2: MDHEN, SYDVKM. The V gene end was trimmed by 5 bases and the J gene end by 4 bases; junction bases not matched to a gene: 8. The CDR3 loop is CASSPGDRDGYGYTF. In DNA, the CDR3 is TGTGCCAGCAGTCCGGGGGACAGGGACGGCTATGGCTACACCTTC.

The chain links TRBV4-1 to TRBJ1-5; D is uncertain. CDR1 and CDR2 (germline): MGHRA, YSYEKL. The CDR3 sequence is 14 residues long. Trimming left V 4 bases short and J 5 bases short, with 12 bases between. CDR3: CASSPSRRDQPQHF. CDR3 in DNA: TGCGCCAGCAGCCCCAGCAGGCGGGATCAGCCCCAGCATTTT.

The chain combines TRBV15 with TRBJ1-4; no reliable D call. This CDR3 region has 18 residues. V lost 0 bases and J 4 bases, leaving 18 bases between the germline ends. Germline lookup yields CDR1 LNHNV and CDR2 YYDKDF (reference sequence). The CDR3 region has the DNA TGTGCCACCAGCAGAGATAACAGCCAACTTCCCAGTAATGAAAAACTGTTTTTT. Translated: CATSRDNSQLPSNEKLFF. The variable domain in full, with the rest retrieved from reference TRBV15 and TRBJ1-4, is DAMVIQNPRYQVTQFGKPVTLSCSQTLNHNVMYWYQQKSSQAPKLLFHYYDKDFNNEADTPDNFQSRRPNTSFCFLDIRSPGLGDTAMYLCATSRDNSQLPSNEKLFFGSGTQLSVL.

This clone was observed a single time. The chain uses TRBV5-4 and TRBJ1-6; TRBD1 matches at 8 bases. This CDR3 contains 16 residues. The V segment lost 5 bases and the J segment 4 bases; nucleotides outside the gene matches: 8. Looked up from germline, CDR1 is SGHNT and CDR2 is YYREEE (reference sequence). The CDR3 protein is CASSIDRGLYNSPLHF. DNA of the CDR3: TGTGCCAGCAGTATAGACAGGGGCCTATATAATTCACCCCTCCACTTT.

The chain couples TRBV11-3 to TRBJ2-1; 7 bases align to TRBD2. V lost 6 bases and J lost 5; bases outside the gene matches: 10. The V gene's germline CDR1 is SGHNT and CDR2 YENEEA. The CDR3 has 15 residues. CDR3 in DNA: TGTGCCAGCAGGCGGGCGGGAGCAAAGGACAATGAGCAGTTCTTC. It encodes CASRRAGAKDNEQFF.

The rearrangement links TRBV28 to TRBJ2-7, with TRBD1 as a possible D gene (6 bases). The CDR3 covers 16 residues. Trimming left V 3 bases short and J 7 bases short, with 22 bases between. CDR1 MDHEN and CDR2 SYDVKM come from the germline V gene. As DNA, the CDR3 is TGTGCCAGCAGTTTTCACGGGCAGGGGCGAGTTGGGGAGCAGTACTTC. It codes for CASSFHGQGRVGEQYF. The full variable domain, in which reference TRBV28 and TRBJ2-7 provide the parts outside the CDR3, is DVKVTQSSRYLVKRTGEKVFLECVQDMDHENMFWYRQDPGLGLRLIYFSYDVKMKEKGDIPEGYSVSREKKERFSLILESASTNQTSMYLCASSFHGQGRVGEQYFGPGTRLTVT.

This rearrangement joins TRBV19 to TRBJ1-1, with 10 bases identical to TRBD1. Trimming at V came to 3 bases and at J to 4 bases, leaving 2 bases not matched to a gene. CDR3 length equals 14 residues. Germline CDR1 reads LNHDA; CDR2 reads SQIVND (reference sequence). The CDR3 DNA is TGTGCCAGTAGTATCCGGACAGGGGGCACTGAAGCTTTCTTT. It codes for CASSIRTGGTEAFF.

J is TRBJ2-7 and V is TRBV5-1, with D unresolved. Germline V gives CDR1 SGHRS, CDR2 YFSETQ. There are 15 residues in the CDR3. Trimming took 1 base from V and 7 from J, leaving 18 bases between them. DNA for the CDR3: TGCGCCAGCAGCTTGACTGACCCCCTCCTCGGGGAGCAGTACTTC. Translation gives CASSLTDPLLGEQYF.

V and J are TRBV4-1 and TRBJ2-1; 11 bases agree with TRBD2. This CDR3 is built from 16 residues. Germline-derived CDR1 and CDR2 are MGHRA and YSYEKL. With 2 bases clipped from V and 8 bases from J, the junction kept 8 bases outside the gene matches. CDR3 region: CASSQLAGGLGDEQFF. CDR3 nucleotide sequence: TGCGCCAGCAGCCAACTAGCGGGGGGTTTGGGGGATGAGCAGTTCTTC.

Written as DNA, the CDR3 is TGTGCCAGCAGCGGGCGACAGGGCACTAACTATGGCTACACCTTC. Amino acid sequence: CASSGRQGTNYGYTF. The gene calls are TRBV9 and TRBJ1-2, with 7 bases fitting TRBD1. There are 15 residues in the CDR3. The V gene end was trimmed by 3 bases and the J gene end by 0 bases; junction bases not matched to a gene: 5. Looked up from germline, CDR1 is SGDLS and CDR2 is YYNGEE.

The chain has TRBV20-1 and TRBJ2-3, with no clear D. V was trimmed by 3 bases and J by 14 bases, leaving 18 bases between them. Germline V CDR1 and CDR2: DFQATT, SNEGSKA (reference sequence). The CDR3 length is 12 residues. The CDR3, as DNA: TGCAGTGCTAGTCGCTCGCCACTTCCGCGGTATTTT. It codes for CSASRSPLPRYF.

This sequence joins TRBV5-1 and TRBJ2-1, with 13 bases that match TRBD2. Germline V gene lookup returns CDR1 SGHRS and CDR2 YFSETQ. V was pared by 3 bases and J by 6 bases, with 3 bases of the junction left unmatched. The CDR3 runs 15 residues. The chain's CDR3 is CASSSLAGGSNEQFF. The CDR3 coding sequence is TGCGCCAGCAGCTCACTAGCGGGAGGGAGCAATGAGCAGTTCTTC.

The rearrangement uses TRBV11-2 and TRBJ2-6; unclear D gene. The V gene's germline CDR1 is SGHAT and CDR2 FQNNGV. The V and J ends lost 1 base and 0 bases respectively, with 10 bases between them. The CDR3 has 17 amino acids. The CDR3 nucleotides read TGTGCCAGCAGCTTAGCTCATACGAGCTCTGGGGCCAACGTCCTGACTTTC. Translated: CASSLAHTSSGANVLTF.

The V and J genes are TRBV5-1 and TRBJ1-1, with D hard to call. V shed 0 bases and J shed 1 base, with 4 bases lying between them. The length of the CDR3 is 13 residues. From germline, CDR1 is SGHRS and CDR2 YFSETQ. Here the CDR3 reads CASSLASNTEAFF. In DNA form, the CDR3 reads TGCGCCAGCAGCTTGGCATCGAACACTGAAGCTTTCTTT.

The CDR3 nucleotides are TGTGCCAGCAGCAAATGTACAGGGGCCACCGGGGAGCTGTTTTTT. As protein: CASSKCTGATGELFF. The rearrangement joins TRBV21-1 to TRBJ2-2; the listed D gene, TRBD1, was not tested against the DNA. TRBV21-1 is classified as a pseudogene. The CDR3 covers 15 residues.

The gene calls are TRBV18 and TRBJ1-2; no clear D. This CDR3 comprises 13 residues. Trimming left V 5 bases short and J 0 bases short, with 7 bases between. Germline values: CDR1 KGHSH, CDR2 LQKENI. The CDR3 coding sequence is TGTGCCAGCTCAGATAGAACTAACTATGGCTACACCTTC. Its protein is CASSDRTNYGYTF.